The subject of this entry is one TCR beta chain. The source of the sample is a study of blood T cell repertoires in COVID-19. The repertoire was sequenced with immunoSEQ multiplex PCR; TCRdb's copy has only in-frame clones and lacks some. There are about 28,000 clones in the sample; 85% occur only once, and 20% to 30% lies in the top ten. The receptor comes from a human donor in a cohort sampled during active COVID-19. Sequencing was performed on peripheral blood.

CDR3 nucleotides: TGTGCCAGCAGTGAAGGGGGGGCCGGGGAGACCCAGTACTTC. Translated, it gives CASSEGGAGETQYF. V gene TRBV25-1 combines with J gene TRBJ2-5; tentatively, D is TRBD2 (7 bases). The germline gives CDR1 MGHDK, CDR2 SYGVNS. Trimming removed 2 bases at V and 5 bases at J, with 12 bases between. The CDR3 is 14 amino acids.